The present T cell receptor (beta chain) was sequenced within a study of T cell repertoires in cytomegalovirus infection. The wider study: Recently identified HLA-C-restricted and well-studied HLA-B-restricted CMV epitopes were used.

Regarding the study as a whole: Based on cumulative public TCR beta family frequency, carriers of CMV plus the relevant HLA were identified.

A single record per CDR3 protein comes from TCRdb applying MiXCR to the reads. The sample consists of just under 500,000 distinct CDR3 sequences, 33% of them appearing once. Trimming shortened V by 4 bases and J by 5 bases, and 21 bases separated the two germline ends. The CDR3 spans 17 residues. Germline assignment: CDR1 MGHRA and CDR2 YSYEKL. With regard to this clonotype: Antigen unknown.

The V and J genes are TRBV4-1 and TRBJ2-1; the D is unclear. The sample here was cultured PBMCs, taken from culture after CMV antigen stimulation. This TCR was recovered from a human donor in good health (CMV status not recorded). Some clones in this sample may be carry-over from other donors' samples. The CDR3 DNA reads as TGCGCCAGCAGCCCCCAGGTCAGGCGCCCAAGAAACAATGAGCAGTTCTTC. Translating it yields CASSPQVRRPRNNEQFF.